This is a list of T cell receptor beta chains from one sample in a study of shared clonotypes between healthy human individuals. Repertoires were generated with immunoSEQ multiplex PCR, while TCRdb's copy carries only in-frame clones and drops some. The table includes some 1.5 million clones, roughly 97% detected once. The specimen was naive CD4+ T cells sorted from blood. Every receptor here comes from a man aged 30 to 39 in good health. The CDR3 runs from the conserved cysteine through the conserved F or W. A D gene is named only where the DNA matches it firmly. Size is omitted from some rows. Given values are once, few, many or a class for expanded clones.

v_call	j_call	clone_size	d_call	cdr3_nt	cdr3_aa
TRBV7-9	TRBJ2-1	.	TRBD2	TGTGCCAGCAGCTTAGGACTAGCGGACTCCGGAGAGCAGTTCTTC	CASSLGLADSGEQFF
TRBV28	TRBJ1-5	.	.	TGTGCCAGCAGTGGACAGACTAATCAGCCCCAGCATTTT	CASSGQTNQPQHF
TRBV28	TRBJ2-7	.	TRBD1	TGTGCCAGCAGGGAGACAGGGGGATTCTACGAGCAGTACTTC	CASRETGGFYEQYF
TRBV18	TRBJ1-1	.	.	TGTGCCAGCTCAGCTGACGGGAACACTGAAGCTTTCTTT	CASSADGNTEAFF
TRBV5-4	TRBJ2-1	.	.	TGTGCCAGCAGCTTCGACCCCGAGAGCTCCTACAATGAGCAGTTCTTC	CASSFDPESSYNEQFF
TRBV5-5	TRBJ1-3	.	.	TGTGCCAGCAGCCAAGGGCTTGGAAACACCATATATTTT	CASSQGLGNTIYF
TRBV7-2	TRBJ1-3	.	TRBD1	TGTGCCAGCAGTTTAAGGGGACAGCGAATTCCAAACACCATATATTTT	CASSLRGQRIPNTIYF
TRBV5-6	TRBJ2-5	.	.	TGTGCCAGCAGCCAAGGGCTGCTCTTGGAGACCCAGTACTTC	CASSQGLLLETQYF
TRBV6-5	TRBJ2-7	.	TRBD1	TGTGCCAGCAGTTACTCCTACAGGGGGCCCGAGCAGTACTTC	CASSYSYRGPEQYF
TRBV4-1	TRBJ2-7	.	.	TGCGCCAGCAGCCAAGCCGGGACGGAGTACTACGAGCAGTACTTC	CASSQAGTEYYEQYF
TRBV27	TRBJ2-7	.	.	TGTGCCAGCAGTTTACCGGCCCTTATCTTCTCCTACGAGCAGTACTTC	CASSLPALIFSYEQYF
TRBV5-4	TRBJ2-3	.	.	TGTGCCAGCAGCATCGGGTCGGGGGATACGCAGTATTTT	CASSIGSGDTQYF
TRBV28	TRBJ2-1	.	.	TGTGCCAGCGGTTTTGATAGGAGACAAGGACTCGATGAGCAGTTCTTC	CASGFDRRQGLDEQFF
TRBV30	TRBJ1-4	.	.	TGTGCCTGGAGTTTTTCCAGGGGAGATGAAAAACTGTTTTTT	CAWSFSRGDEKLFF
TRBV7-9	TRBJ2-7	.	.	TGTGCCAGCAGCTTAGAAGCGGGCAGCTCCTACGAGCAGTACTTC	CASSLEAGSSYEQYF
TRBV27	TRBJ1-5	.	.	TGTGCCAGCAGTTTGTCAGTCCGGGGGTTGGGCAATCAGCCCCAGCATTTT	CASSLSVRGLGNQPQHF
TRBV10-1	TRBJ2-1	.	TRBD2	TGCGCCAGCAGTGAGTCTAAAGTCGGACTAGGCTCGAATGAGCAGTTCTTC	CASSESKVGLGSNEQFF
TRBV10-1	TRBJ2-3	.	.	TGCGCCAGCAGTGGCGGCACAGATACGCAGTATTTT	CASSGGTDTQYF
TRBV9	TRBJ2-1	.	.	TGTGCCAGCAGCGTCCTCTCCTCACGGTCCTACAATGAGCAGTTCTTC	CASSVLSSRSYNEQFF
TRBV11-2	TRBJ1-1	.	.	TGTGCCAGCAGCTTTACCCAGACAAGCGAAGCTTTCTTT	CASSFTQTSEAFF
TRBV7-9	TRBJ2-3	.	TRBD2	TGTGCCAGCAGCTTAGATAGCGGGACAACAGATACGCAGTATTTT	CASSLDSGTTDTQYF
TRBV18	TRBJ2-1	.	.	TGTGCCAGCTCACCACGGCTAGAGGACAATGAGCAGTTCTTC	CASSPRLEDNEQFF
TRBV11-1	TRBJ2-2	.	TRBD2	TGTGCCAGCAGCCGGGACCTAGCGGGAGCAACCGGGGAGCTGTTTTTT	CASSRDLAGATGELFF
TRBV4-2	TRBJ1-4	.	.	TGTGCCAGCAGCCAAGAAGGGGCTGAAGAGAAACTGTTTTTT	CASSQEGAEEKLFF
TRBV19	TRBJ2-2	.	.	TGTGCCAGTAGTTTAAGGCCAGGATACACCGGGGAGCTGTTTTTT	CASSLRPGYTGELFF
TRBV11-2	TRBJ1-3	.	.	TGTGCCAGCAATGAGTATGGAAACACCATATATTTT	CASNEYGNTIYF
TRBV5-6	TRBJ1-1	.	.	TGTGCCAGCAGCTTGGCCCCGGAGGAAGCTTTCTTT	CASSLAPEEAFF
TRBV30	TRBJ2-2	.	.	TGTGCCTGGAGTAGAATGGAGACCGGGGAGCTGTTTTTT	CAWSRMETGELFF
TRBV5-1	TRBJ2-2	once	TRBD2	TGCGCCAGCAGCTTAGTAGGCGTGGGACTACCGCCAATCACCGGGGAGCTGTTTTTT	CASSLVGVGLPPITGELFF
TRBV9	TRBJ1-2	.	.	TGTGCCAGCAGCGTAGGAGGGCCGATCGACGGTGGCTACACCTTC	CASSVGGPIDGGYTF
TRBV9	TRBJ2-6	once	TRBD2	TGTGCCAGCAGCGAACAGACCGGGACTAGGAACTTACCCGGGGCCAACGTCCTGACTTTC	CASSEQTGTRNLPGANVLTF
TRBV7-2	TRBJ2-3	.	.	TGTGCCAGCAGCTTAGCGCTGGTGACAGATACGCAGTATTTT	CASSLALVTDTQYF
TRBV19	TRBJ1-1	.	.	TGTGCCAGTAGTTGGACACGAATGAACACTGAAGCTTTCTTT	CASSWTRMNTEAFF
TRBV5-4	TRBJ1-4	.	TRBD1	TGTGCCAGCAGCCGAAGCATGAGACAGGGTCGTGCGTCAACTAATGAAAAACTGTTTTTT	CASSRSMRQGRASTNEKLFF
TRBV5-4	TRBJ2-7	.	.	TGTGCCAGCAGCCCCTTTACAGGGACGTCCTACGAGCAGTACTTC	CASSPFTGTSYEQYF
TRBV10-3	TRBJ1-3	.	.	TGTGCCATCAGTGGCCGGGATTTAACTGGAAACACCATATATTTT	CAISGRDLTGNTIYF
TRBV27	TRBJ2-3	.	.	TGTGCCAGCAGTATAATACAGGGTACGCAGTATTTT	CASSIIQGTQYF
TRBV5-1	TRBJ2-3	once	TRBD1	TGCGCCAGCAGCGCCCGACAGGGGGGCTTCGGGGATACGCAGTATTTT	CASSARQGGFGDTQYF
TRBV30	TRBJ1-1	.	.	TGTGCCTGGAGTAGGAAAGCGGAATTGACTGAAGCTTTCTTT	CAWSRKAELTEAFF
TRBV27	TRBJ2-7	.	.	TGTGCCAGCAGTCGTACGGGGCTAGCCGACGACGAGCAGTACTTC	CASSRTGLADDEQYF
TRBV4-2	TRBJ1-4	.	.	TGTGCCAGCAGCCAAGATTTTATGCTTAATGAAAAACTGTTTTTT	CASSQDFMLNEKLFF
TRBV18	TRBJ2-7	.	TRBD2	TGTGCCAGCTCACCACAGTCTAGCGGGGCCTACGAGCAGTACTTC	CASSPQSSGAYEQYF
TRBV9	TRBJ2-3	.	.	TGTGCCAGCAGCTCGCAGGGATCCACAGATACGCAGTATTTT	CASSSQGSTDTQYF
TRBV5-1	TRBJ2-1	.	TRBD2	TGCGCCAGCAGCACCGGACTAGCGGAGAGCTCCTACAATGAGCAGTTCTTC	CASSTGLAESSYNEQFF
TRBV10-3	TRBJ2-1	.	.	TGTGCCATCAATGGTGGGGGCTACAATGAGCAGTTCTTC	CAINGGGYNEQFF
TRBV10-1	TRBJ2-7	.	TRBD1	TGCGCCAGCAGTGACCGACAGGGGAGCGACGAGCAGTACTTC	CASSDRQGSDEQYF